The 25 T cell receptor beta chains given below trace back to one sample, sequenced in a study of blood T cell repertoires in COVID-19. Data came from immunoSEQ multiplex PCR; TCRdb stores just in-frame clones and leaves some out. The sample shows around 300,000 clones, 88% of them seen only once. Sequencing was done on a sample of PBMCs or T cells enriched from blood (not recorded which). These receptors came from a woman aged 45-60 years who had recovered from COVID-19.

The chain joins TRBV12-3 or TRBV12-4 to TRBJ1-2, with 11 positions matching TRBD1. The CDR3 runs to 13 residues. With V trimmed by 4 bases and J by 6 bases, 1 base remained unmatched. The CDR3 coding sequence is TGTGCCAGCAGTTGGACAGGGGGCGATGGCTACACCTTC. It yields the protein CASSWTGGDGYTF.

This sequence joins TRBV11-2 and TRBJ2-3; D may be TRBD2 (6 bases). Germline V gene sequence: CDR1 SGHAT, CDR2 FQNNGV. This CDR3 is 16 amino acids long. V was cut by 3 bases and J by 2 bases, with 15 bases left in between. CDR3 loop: CASSFSAGSFTDTQYF. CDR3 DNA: TGTGCCAGCAGCTTCTCGGCGGGAAGCTTCACAGATACGCAGTATTTT.

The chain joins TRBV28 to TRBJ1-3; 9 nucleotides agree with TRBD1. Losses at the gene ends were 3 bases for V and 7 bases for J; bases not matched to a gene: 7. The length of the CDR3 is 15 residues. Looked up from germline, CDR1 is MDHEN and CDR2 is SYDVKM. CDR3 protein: CASSFAGQGRNTIYF. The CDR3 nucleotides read TGTGCCAGCAGTTTTGCAGGACAGGGGAGGAACACCATATATTTT.

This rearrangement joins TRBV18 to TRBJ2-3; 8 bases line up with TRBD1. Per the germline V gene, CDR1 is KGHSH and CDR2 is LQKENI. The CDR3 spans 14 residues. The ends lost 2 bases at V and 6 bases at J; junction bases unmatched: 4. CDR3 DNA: TGTGCCAGCTCACCAGGACAGGGTGAGGATACGCAGTATTTT. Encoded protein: CASSPGQGEDTQYF.

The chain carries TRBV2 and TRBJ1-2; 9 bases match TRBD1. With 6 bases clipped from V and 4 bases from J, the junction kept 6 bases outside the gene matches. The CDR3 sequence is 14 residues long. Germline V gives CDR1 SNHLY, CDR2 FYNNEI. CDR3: CASRGDRDIYGYTF. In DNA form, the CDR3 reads TGTGCCAGCAGAGGGGACAGGGACATCTATGGCTACACCTTC.

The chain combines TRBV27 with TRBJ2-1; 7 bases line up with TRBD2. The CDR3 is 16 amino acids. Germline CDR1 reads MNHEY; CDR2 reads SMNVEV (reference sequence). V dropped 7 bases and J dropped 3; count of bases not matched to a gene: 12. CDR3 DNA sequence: TGTGCCAGCAACCCCCTCGGGAGGTCTAGCTACAATGAGCAGTTCTTC. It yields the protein CASNPLGRSSYNEQFF.

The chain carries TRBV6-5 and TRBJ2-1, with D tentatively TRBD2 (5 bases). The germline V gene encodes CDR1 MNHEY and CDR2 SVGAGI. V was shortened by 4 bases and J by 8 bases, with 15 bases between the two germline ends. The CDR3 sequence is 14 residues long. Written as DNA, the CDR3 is TGTGCCAGCAGTTCACTAAGGACGCGGGATGAGCAGTTCTTC. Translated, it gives CASSSLRTRDEQFF.

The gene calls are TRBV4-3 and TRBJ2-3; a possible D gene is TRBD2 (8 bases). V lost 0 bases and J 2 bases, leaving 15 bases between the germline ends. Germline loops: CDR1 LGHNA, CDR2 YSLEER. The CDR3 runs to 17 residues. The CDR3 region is CASSQDSGTANTDTQYF. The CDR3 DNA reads TGCGCCAGCAGCCAAGATAGCGGGACAGCAAACACAGATACGCAGTATTTT.

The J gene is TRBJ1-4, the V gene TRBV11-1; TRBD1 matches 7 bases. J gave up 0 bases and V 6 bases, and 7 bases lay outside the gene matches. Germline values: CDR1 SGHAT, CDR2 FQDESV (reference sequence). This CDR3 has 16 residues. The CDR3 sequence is CASRTGVDATNEKLFF. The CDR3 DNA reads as TGTGCCAGCAGAACAGGGGTGGACGCAACTAATGAAAAACTGTTTTTT.

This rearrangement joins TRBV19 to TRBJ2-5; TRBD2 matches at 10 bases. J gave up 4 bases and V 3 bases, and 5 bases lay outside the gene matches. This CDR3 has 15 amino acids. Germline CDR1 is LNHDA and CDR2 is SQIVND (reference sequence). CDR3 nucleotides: TGTGCCAGTAGTATCACTAGCGGGATGAGAGAGACCCAGTACTTC. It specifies CASSITSGMRETQYF.

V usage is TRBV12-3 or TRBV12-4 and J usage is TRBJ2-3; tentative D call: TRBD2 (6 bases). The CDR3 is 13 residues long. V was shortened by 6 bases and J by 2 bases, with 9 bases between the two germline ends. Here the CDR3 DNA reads TGTGCCAGCAGCAGGAGGGTCACAGATACGCAGTATTTT. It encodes CASSRRVTDTQYF.

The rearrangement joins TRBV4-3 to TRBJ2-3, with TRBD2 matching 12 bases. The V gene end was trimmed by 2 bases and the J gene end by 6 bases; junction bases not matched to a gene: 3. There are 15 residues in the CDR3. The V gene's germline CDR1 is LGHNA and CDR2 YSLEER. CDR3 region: CASSQSLAGGDTQYF. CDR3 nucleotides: TGCGCCAGCAGCCAATCGCTAGCGGGAGGGGATACGCAGTATTTT.

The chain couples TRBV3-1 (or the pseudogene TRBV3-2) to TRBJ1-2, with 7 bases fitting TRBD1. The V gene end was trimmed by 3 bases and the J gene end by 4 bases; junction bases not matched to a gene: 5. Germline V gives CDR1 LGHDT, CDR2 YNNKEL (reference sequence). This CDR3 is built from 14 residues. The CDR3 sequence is CASSQLQGIYGYTF. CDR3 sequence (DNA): TGTGCCAGCAGCCAGCTACAGGGGATCTATGGCTACACCTTC.

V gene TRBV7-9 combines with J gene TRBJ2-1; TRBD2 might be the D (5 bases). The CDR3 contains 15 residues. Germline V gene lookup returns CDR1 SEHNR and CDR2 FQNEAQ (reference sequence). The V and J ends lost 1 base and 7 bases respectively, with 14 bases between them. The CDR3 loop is CASSLVRRRLNEQFF. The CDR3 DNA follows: TGTGCCAGCAGCTTAGTTCGGCGGAGGTTAAATGAGCAGTTCTTC.

CDR3 nucleotide sequence: TGTGCCAGCAGCTTGGCCAGGTTCACTGAAGCTTTCTTT. Its protein product is CASSLARFTEAFF. The V and J genes are TRBV13 and TRBJ1-1; D gene uncertain. Deletions cut 3 bases from V and 4 bases from J, with 9 bases between. Germline-derived CDR1 and CDR2 are PRHDT and FYEKMQ (reference sequence). This CDR3 is built from 13 residues.

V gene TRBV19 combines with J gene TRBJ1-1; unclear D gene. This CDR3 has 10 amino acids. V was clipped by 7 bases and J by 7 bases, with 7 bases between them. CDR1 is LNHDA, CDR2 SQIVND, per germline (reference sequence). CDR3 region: CASKDIEAFF. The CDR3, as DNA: TGTGCCAGTAAAGACATTGAAGCTTTCTTT.

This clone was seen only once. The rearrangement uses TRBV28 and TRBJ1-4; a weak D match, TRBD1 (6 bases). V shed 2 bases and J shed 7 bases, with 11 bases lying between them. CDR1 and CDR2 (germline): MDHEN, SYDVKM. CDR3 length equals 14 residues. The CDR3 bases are TGTGCCAGCAGTTTACGATCAGGGGCTGAAAAACTGTTTTTT. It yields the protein CASSLRSGAEKLFF.

The CDR3 sequence is CASSLGTQETQYF. In nucleotides, the CDR3 is TGTGCCAGCAGTTTAGGGACACAAGAGACCCAGTACTTC. This chain joins TRBV12-3 or TRBV12-4 and TRBJ2-5; the D gene is possibly TRBD1 (5 bases). Between the trimmed V and J ends, which lost 1 base and 2 bases, there was a span of 5 bases. The CDR3 loop spans 13 amino acids.

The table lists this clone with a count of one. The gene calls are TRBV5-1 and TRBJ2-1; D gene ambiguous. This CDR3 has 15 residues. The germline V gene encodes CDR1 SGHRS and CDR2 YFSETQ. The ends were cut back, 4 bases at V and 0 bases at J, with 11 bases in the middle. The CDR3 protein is CASSHQWSSYNEQFF. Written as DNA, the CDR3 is TGCGCCAGCAGCCACCAGTGGAGCTCCTACAATGAGCAGTTCTTC.

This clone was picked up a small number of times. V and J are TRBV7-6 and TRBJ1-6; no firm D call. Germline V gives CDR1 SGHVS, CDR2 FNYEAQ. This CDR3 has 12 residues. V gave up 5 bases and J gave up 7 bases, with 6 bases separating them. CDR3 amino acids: CASSAQNSPLHF. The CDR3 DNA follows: TGTGCCAGCAGCGCACAGAATTCACCCCTCCACTTT.

The chain's CDR3 is CASSLAETSGTPLVYEQYF. DNA for the CDR3: TGCGCCAGCAGCTTGGCCGAGACTAGCGGGACTCCACTTGTCTACGAGCAGTACTTC. The chain carries TRBV5-1 and TRBJ2-7; 11 nucleotides align to TRBD2. This CDR3 comprises 19 residues. Trimming removed 0 bases from V and 3 bases from J; junction bases left unmatched: 14. Germline CDR1 is SGHRS and CDR2 is YFSETQ.

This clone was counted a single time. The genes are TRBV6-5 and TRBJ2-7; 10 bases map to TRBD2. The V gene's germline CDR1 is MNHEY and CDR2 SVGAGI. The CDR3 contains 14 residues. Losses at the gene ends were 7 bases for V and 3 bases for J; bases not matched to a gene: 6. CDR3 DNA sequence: TGTGCCAGCACTCGGGCTAGCGGGGGCTACGAGCAGTACTTC. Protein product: CASTRASGGYEQYF.

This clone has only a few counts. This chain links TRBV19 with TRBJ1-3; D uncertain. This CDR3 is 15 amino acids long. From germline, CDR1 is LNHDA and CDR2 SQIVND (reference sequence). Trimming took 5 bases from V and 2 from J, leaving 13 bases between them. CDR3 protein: CASSSRGVPGNTIYF. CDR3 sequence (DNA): TGTGCCAGTAGTTCGCGGGGAGTCCCTGGAAACACCATATATTTT.

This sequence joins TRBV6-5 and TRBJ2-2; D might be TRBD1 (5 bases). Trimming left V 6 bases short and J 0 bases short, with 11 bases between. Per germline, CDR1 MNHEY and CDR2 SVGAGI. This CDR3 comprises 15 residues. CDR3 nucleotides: TGTGCCAGCAGAAATAGCAGGGCGAACACCGGGGAGCTGTTTTTT. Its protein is CASRNSRANTGELFF.

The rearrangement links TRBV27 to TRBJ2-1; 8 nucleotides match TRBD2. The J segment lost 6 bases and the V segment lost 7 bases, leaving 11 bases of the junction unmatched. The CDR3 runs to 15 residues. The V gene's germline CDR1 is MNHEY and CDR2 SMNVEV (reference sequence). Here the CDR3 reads CASTLGTRAPNEQFF. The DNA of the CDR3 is TGTGCCAGCACCCTGGGGACTAGGGCCCCCAATGAGCAGTTCTTC.